This T cell receptor (beta chain) is from a study of T cell responses to AZD1222 COVID-19 vaccine. Germline assignment: CDR1 SEHNR and CDR2 FQNEAQ (reference sequence). V was clipped by 8 bases and J by 2 bases, with 12 bases between them. This CDR3 region has 13 residues. Libraries were prepared by immunoSEQ multiplex PCR; TCRdb keeps only in-frame clonotypes and omits some of them. The sample includes approximately 88,000 clones, around 73% of them seen just once. This clonotype originated in an adult in good health. This sequence joins TRBV7-9 and TRBJ2-5; D gene unclear. Sequenced material: peripheral blood, taken on day 0 of AZD1222 vaccination. The CDR3 region has the DNA TGTGCCAGCGGTACCGGGCCGCAAGAGACCCAGTACTTC. Protein: CASGTGPQETQYF.